This T cell receptor (beta chain) was observed in a study of technical replicates of blood from a handful of donors. With 7 bases clipped from V and 6 bases from J, the junction kept 10 bases outside the gene matches. The CDR3 loop spans 15 amino acids. Germline CDR1 is LNHDA and CDR2 is SQIVND (reference sequence). Method: immunoSEQ multiplex PCR; TCRdb's copy keeps in-frame clones and lacks some. The sample records about 97,000 clones, approximately 94% being singletons. This receptor was identified in a human donor in good health. Sequencing used T cells isolated from PBMCs. The chain combines TRBV19 with TRBJ2-2, with TRBD1 identical over 8 bases. CDR3 in amino acids: CASTLGQGWAGELFF. The CDR3 nucleotides are TGTGCCAGTACCCTAGGACAGGGATGGGCCGGGGAGCTGTTTTTT. The full variable domain, completed using reference TRBV19 and TRBJ2-2, is DGGITQSPKYLFRKEGQNVTLSCEQNLNHDAMYWYRQDPGQGLRLIYYSQIVNDFQKGDIAEGYSVSREKKESFPLTVTSAQKNPTAFYLCASTLGQGWAGELFFGEGSRLTVL.